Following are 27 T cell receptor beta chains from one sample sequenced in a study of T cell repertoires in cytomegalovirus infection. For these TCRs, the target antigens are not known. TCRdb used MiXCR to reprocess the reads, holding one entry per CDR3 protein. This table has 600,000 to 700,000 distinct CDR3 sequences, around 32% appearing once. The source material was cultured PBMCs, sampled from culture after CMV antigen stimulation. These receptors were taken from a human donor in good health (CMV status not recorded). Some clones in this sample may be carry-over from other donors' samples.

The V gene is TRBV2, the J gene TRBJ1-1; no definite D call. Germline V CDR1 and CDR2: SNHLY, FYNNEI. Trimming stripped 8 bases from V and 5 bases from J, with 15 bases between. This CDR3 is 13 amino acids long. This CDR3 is CASHSTYRTEAFF. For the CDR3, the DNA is TGTGCCAGCCACTCGACATATAGAACTGAAGCTTTCTTT.

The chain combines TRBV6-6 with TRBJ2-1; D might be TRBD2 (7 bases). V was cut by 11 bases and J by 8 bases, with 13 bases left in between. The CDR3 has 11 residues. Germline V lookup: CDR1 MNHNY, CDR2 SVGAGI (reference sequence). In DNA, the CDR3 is TGTGCCGAGGGGGGGGTCGATGAGCAGTTCTTC. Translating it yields CAEGGVDEQFF.

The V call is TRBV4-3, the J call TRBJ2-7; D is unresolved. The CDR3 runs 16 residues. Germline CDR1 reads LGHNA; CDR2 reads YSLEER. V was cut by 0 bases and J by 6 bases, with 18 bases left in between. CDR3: CASSQEVAASPCEQYF. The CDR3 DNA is TGCGCCAGCAGCCAAGAAGTGGCAGCTTCCCCCTGCGAGCAGTACTTC.

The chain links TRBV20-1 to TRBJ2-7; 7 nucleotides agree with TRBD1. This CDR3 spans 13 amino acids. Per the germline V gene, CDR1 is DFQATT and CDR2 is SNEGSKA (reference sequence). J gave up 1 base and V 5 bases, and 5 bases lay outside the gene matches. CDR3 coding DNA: TGCAGTGCTCCCGGGACAGCTTCCTACGAGCAGTACTTC. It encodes CSAPGTASYEQYF.

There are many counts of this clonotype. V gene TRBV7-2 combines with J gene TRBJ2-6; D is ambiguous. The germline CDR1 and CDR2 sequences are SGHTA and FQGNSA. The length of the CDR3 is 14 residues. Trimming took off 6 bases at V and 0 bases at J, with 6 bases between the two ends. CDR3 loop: CASRHSSGANVLTF. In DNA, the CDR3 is TGTGCCAGCAGGCACAGCTCTGGGGCCAACGTCCTGACTTTC.

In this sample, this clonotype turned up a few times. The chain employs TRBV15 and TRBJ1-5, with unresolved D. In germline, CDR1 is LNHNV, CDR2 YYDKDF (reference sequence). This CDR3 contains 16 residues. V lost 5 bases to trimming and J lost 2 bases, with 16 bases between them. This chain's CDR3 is CATSASPRIGNQPQHF. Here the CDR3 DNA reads TGTGCCACCAGCGCCTCTCCGAGGATTGGCAATCAGCCCCAGCATTTT.

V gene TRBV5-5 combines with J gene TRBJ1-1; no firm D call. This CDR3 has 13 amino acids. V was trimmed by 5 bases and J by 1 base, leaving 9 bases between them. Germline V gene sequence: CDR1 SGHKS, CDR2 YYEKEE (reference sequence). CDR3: CASRIVPNTEAFF. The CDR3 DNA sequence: TGTGCCAGCAGGATAGTTCCGAACACTGAAGCTTTCTTT. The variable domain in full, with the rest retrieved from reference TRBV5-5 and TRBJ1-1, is DAGVTQSPTHLIKTRGQQVTLRCSPISGHKSVSWYQQVLGQGPQFIFQYYEKEERGRGNFPDRFSARQFPNYSSELNVNALLLGDSALYLCASRIVPNTEAFFGQGTRLTVV.

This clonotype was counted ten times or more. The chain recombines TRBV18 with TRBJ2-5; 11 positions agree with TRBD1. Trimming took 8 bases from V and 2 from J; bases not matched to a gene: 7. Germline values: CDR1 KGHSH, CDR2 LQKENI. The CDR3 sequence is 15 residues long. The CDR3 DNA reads TGTGCCAGCAGCCCCGGGACAGGGGGACAAGAGACCCAGTACTTC. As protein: CASSPGTGGQETQYF.

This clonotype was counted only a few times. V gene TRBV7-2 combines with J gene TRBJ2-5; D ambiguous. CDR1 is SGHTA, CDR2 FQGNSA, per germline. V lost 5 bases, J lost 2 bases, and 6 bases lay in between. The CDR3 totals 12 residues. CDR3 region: CASSVPQETQYF. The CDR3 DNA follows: TGTGCCAGCAGCGTACCACAAGAGACCCAGTACTTC.

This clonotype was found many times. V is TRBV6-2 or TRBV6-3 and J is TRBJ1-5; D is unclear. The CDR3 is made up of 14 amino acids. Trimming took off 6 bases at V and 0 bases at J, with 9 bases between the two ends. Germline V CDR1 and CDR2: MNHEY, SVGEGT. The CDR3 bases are TGTGCCAGCAGCACCCGCGATAGCAATCAGCCCCAGCATTTT. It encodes CASSTRDSNQPQHF.

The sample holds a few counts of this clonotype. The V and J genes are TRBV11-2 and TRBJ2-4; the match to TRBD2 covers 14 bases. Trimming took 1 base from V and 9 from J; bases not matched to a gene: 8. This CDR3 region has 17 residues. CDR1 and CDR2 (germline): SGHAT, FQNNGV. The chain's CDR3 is CASSLAGTSGRLGIQYF. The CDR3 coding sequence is TGTGCCAGCAGCTTAGCCGGGACTAGCGGGAGACTCGGCATTCAGTACTTC.

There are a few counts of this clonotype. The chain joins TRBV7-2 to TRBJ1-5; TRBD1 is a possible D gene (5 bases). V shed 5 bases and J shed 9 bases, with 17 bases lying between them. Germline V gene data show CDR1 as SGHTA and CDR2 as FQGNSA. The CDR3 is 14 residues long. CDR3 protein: CASSESRGIRPQHF. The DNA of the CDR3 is TGTGCCAGCAGCGAATCCCGGGGGATCAGGCCCCAGCATTTT.

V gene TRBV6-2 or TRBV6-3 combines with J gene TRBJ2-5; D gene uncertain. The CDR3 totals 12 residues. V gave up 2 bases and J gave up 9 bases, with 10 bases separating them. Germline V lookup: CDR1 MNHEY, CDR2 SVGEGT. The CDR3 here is CASSYDPLPQYF. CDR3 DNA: TGTGCCAGCAGTTACGACCCTTTGCCCCAGTACTTC.

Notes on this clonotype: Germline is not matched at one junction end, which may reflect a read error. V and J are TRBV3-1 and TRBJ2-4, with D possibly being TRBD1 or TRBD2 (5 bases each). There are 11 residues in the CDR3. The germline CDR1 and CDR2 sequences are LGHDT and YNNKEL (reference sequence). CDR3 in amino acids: CASSQGGGLHF. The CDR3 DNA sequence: TGTGCCAGCAGCCAAGGGGGCGGGCTTCACTTC. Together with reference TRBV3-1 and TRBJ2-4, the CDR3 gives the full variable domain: DTAVSQTPKYLVTQMGNDKSIKCEQNLGHDTMYWYKQDSKKFLKIMFSYNNKELIINETVPNRFSPKSPDKAHLNLHINSLELGDSAVYFCASSQGGGLHFGAGTRLSVL.

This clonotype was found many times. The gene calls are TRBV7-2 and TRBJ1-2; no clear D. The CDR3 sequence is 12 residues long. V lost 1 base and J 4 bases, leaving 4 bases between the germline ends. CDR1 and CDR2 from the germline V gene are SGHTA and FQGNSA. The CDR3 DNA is TGTGCCAGCAGCTTAGTGGGCTATGGCTACACCTTC. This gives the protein CASSLVGYGYTF.

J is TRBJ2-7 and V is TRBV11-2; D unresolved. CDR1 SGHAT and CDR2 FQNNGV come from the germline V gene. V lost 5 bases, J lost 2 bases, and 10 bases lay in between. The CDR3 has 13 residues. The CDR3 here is CASSRTDTYEQYF. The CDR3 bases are TGTGCCAGCAGCCGGACGGATACCTACGAGCAGTACTTC.

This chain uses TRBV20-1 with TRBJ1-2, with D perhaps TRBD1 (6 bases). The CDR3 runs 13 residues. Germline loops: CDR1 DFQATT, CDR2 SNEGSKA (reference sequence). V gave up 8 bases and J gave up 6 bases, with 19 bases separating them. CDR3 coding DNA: TGCAGTCCTGGGGGGGGCGGGTGGGATGGCTACACCTTC. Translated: CSPGGGGWDGYTF.

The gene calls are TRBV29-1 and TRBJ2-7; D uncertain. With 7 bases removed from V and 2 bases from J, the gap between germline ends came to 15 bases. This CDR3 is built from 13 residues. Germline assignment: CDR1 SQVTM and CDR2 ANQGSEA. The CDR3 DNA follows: TGCAGCGCCATCACGGATATCCCCTACGAGCAGTACTTC. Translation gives CSAITDIPYEQYF.

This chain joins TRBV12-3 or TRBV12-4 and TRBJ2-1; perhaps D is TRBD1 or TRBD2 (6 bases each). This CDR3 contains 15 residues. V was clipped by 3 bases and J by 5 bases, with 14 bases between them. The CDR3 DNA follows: TGTGCCAGCAGTTTTTTACGGGGGCGAGACAATGAGCAGTTCTTC. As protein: CASSFLRGRDNEQFF.

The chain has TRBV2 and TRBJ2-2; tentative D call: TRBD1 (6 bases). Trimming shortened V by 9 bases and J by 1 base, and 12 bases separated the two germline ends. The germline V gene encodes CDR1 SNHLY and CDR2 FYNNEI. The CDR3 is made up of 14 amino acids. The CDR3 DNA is TGTGCCAGTGTAAAGGGACAGAACACCGGGGAGCTGTTTTTT. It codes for CASVKGQNTGELFF.

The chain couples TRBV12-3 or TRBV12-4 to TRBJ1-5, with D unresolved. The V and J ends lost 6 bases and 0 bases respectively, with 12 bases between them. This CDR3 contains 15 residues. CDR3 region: CASRRVGYSNQPQHF. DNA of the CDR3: TGTGCCAGCAGGCGGGTGGGCTATAGCAATCAGCCCCAGCATTTT.

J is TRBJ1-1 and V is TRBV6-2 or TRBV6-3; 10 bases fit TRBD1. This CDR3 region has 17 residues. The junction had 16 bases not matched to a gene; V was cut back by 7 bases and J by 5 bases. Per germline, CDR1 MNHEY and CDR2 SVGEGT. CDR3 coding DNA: TGTGCCAGCATTGGGACAGGGGTTAGGATTGATGCGACTGAAGCTTTCTTT. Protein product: CASIGTGVRIDATEAFF.

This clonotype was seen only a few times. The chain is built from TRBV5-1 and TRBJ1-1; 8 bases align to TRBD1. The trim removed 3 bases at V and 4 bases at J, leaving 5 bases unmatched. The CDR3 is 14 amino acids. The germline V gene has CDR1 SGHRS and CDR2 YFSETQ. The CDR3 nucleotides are TGCGCCAGCAGCTCGCCCGACAGGGGCACTGAAGCTTTCTTT. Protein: CASSSPDRGTEAFF.

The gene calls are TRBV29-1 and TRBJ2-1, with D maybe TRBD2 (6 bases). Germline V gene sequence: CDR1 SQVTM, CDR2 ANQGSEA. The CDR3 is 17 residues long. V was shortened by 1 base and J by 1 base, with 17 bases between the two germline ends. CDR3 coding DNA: TGCAGCGTTGAAGCCCCGGGGGACCCCCGATCCTACAATGAGCAGTTCTTC. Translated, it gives CSVEAPGDPRSYNEQFF.

The CDR3 sequence: CASSFSGTATGELFF. CDR3 bases: TGTGCCAGCAGCTTCTCCGGGACAGCTACCGGGGAGCTGTTTTTT. The chain uses TRBV7-9 and TRBJ2-2; 7 bases line up with TRBD1. The V segment lost 3 bases and the J segment 5 bases; nucleotides outside the gene matches: 6. The germline V gene has CDR1 SEHNR and CDR2 FQNEAQ (reference sequence). The CDR3 contains 15 residues.

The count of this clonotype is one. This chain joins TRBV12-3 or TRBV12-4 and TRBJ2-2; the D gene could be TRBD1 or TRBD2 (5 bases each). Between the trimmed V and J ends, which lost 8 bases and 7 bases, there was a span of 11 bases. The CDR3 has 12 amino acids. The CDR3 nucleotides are TGTGCCAGCGGGGACCGCGGCGGGGAGCTGTTTTTT. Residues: CASGDRGGELFF.

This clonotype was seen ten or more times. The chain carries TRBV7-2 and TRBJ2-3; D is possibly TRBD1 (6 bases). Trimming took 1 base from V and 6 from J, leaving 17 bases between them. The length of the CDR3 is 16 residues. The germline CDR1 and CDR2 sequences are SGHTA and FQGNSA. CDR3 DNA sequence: TGTGCCAGCAGCTTAGAGTGGCCAGGGGTTGTTGATACGCAGTATTTT. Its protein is CASSLEWPGVVDTQYF.